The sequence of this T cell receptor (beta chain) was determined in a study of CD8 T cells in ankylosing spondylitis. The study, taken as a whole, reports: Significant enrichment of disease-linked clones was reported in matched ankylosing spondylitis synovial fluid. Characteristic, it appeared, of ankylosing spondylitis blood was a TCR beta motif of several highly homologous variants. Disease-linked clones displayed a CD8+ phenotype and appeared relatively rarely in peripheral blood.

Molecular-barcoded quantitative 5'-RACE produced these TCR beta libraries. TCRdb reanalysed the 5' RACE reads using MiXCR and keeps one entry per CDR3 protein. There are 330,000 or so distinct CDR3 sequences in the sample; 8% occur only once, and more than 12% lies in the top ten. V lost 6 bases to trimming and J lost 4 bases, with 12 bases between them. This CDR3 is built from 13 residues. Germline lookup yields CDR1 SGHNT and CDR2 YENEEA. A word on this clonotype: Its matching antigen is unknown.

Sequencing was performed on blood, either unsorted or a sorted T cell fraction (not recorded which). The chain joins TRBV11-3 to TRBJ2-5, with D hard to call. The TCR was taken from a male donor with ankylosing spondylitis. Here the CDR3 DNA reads TGTGCCAGCAGGCGGAGAGGAGCAGAGACCCAGTACTTC. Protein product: CASRRRGAETQYF.